The present TCR beta chain was sequenced within a study of blood T cell repertoires in COVID-19. Study-wide context: From T cells, B-cell-depleted T cells, or PBMCs came the material, which was cDNA or gDNA.

Individuals drawn from 24 US areas were about 18 to 90 years old. Cohort 3 recovery required two negative PCRs, clearance, or symptom resolution. Profiling relied on immunoSEQ multiplex PCR, and the TCRdb table lists in-frame clones only, not all of them. Here the sample spans 150,000 or so clones, over 75% being singletons. Germline V gene sequence: CDR1 KGHDR, CDR2 SFDVKD. V shed 0 bases, J shed 3 bases, and the junction held 7 bases outside the gene matches. The CDR3 runs 17 residues. Sequencing was carried out using PBMCs or T cells enriched from blood (not recorded which). The receptor was isolated from a man in his forties or fifties who had recovered from COVID-19. J is TRBJ2-1 and V is TRBV24-1, with 7 bases aligning to TRBD2. CDR3 in DNA: TGTGCCACCAGTGATTTGGGGAAAGGCGGGGGCTACAATGAGCAGTTCTTC. It specifies CATSDLGKGGGYNEQFF.